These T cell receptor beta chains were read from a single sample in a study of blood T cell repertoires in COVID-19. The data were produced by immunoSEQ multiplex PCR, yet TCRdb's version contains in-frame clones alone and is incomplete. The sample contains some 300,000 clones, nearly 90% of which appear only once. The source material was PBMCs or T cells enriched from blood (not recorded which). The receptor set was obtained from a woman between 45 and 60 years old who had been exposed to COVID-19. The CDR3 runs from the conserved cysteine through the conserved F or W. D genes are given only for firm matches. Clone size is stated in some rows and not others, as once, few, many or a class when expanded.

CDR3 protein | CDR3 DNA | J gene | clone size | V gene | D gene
CASSYSIGTSGVEQYF | TGTGCCAGCAGTTACTCTATTGGGACTAGCGGGGTCGAGCAGTACTTC | TRBJ2-7 | . | TRBV6-5 | TRBD2
CASSEKSSYNSPLHF | TGTGCCAGCAGTGAAAAGAGCTCCTATAATTCACCCCTCCACTTT | TRBJ1-6 | . | TRBV2 | .
CASSPTGELAPLHF | TGCGCCAGCAGCCCGACAGGGGAGTTGGCACCCCTCCACTTT | TRBJ1-6 | . | TRBV5-1 | TRBD1
CASSQTQVQALHF | TGCGCCAGCAGCCAAACACAGGTTCAGGCCCTCCACTTT | TRBJ1-6 | . | TRBV4-1 | .
CASREGKLFF | TGTGCCAGCAGGGAGGGAAAACTGTTTTTT | TRBJ1-4 | . | TRBV28 | .
CASSLIQGARGNTIYF | TGTGCCAGCAGCCTTATACAGGGGGCGAGGGGAAACACCATATATTTT | TRBJ1-3 | . | TRBV11-2 | TRBD1
CASSLGQGHSYEQYF | TGTGCCAGCAGCCTCGGACAGGGACACTCCTACGAGCAGTACTTC | TRBJ2-7 | . | TRBV7-9 | TRBD1
CASSMEAQGRYGYTF | TGTGCCAGTAGTATGGAGGCGCAGGGGCGATATGGCTACACCTTC | TRBJ1-2 | . | TRBV19 | .
CASSFGGSNGYTF | TGCGCCAGCAGCTTCGGAGGGTCGAATGGCTACACCTTC | TRBJ1-2 | . | TRBV5-1 | .
CASSVDGEISYEQYF | TGTGCCAGCAGCGTAGACGGGGAAATCTCCTACGAGCAGTACTTC | TRBJ2-7 | . | TRBV9 | .
CASSTEYTEAFF | TGTGCCAGCAGCACGGAGTACACTGAAGCTTTCTTT | TRBJ1-1 | few | TRBV5-4 | .
CASRSGGGGASPLHF | TGTGCCAGCAGGTCAGGCGGGGGAGGGGCTTCACCCCTCCACTTT | TRBJ1-6 | . | TRBV28 | .
CASSNPAAYLPGQGGTEAFF | TGTGCCAGCAGCAATCCTGCAGCTTATCTCCCTGGACAGGGAGGCACTGAAGCTTTCTTT | TRBJ1-1 | . | TRBV7-9 | TRBD1
CASSPNRGSGYTF | TGTGCCAGCAGCCCGAACAGGGGTTCTGGCTACACCTTC | TRBJ1-2 | . | TRBV3-1/TRBV3-2 | TRBD1
CASSSQGGGQSNQPQHF | TGTGCCAGCAGCTCTCAAGGGGGGGGCCAGAGCAATCAGCCCCAGCATTTT | TRBJ1-5 | . | TRBV7-8 | .
CSASNRGFNTGELFF | TGCAGTGCTAGTAACAGGGGGTTTAACACCGGGGAGCTGTTTTTT | TRBJ2-2 | . | TRBV20-1 | TRBD1
CSASRDRGPEGEQFF | TGCAGTGCTAGTCGGGACAGGGGGCCAGAGGGTGAGCAGTTCTTC | TRBJ2-1 | few | TRBV20-1 | TRBD1
CASSLTTGYEQYF | TGTGCCAGCTCCCTTACAACAGGGTACGAGCAGTACTTC | TRBJ2-7 | few | TRBV18 | .
CAVQQGLTYGYTF | TGTGCCGTACAACAGGGTCTAACTTATGGCTACACCTTC | TRBJ1-2 | . | TRBV28 | .
CASSPGTTNTGELFF | TGTGCCAGCTCACCTGGGACAACGAACACCGGGGAGCTGTTTTTT | TRBJ2-2 | once | TRBV18 | .
CASSHRDRNNEQFF | TGTGCCAGTAGTCATCGAGACAGAAACAATGAGCAGTTCTTC | TRBJ2-1 | . | TRBV19 | .
CASSRRTGDTGELFF | TGTGCCAGCAGCCGGAGGACAGGGGACACCGGGGAGCTGTTTTTT | TRBJ2-2 | . | TRBV6-5 | TRBD1
CASSRREGGNTEAFF | TGTGCCAGCAGTAGACGGGAGGGGGGGAACACTGAAGCTTTCTTT | TRBJ1-1 | . | TRBV7-2 | .
CASSSNLGGNNSPLHF | TGTGCCAGCAGCTCTAACCTAGGGGGAAATAATTCACCCCTCCACTTT | TRBJ1-6 | . | TRBV2 | .
CASSQDLQKYNEQFF | TGTGCCAGCAGCCAAGATCTACAGAAATACAATGAGCAGTTCTTC | TRBJ2-1 | . | TRBV3-1/TRBV3-2 | .
CASSMQGVTEAFF | TGTGCCAGTAGTATGCAGGGCGTGACTGAAGCTTTCTTT | TRBJ1-1 | . | TRBV19 | .